This T cell receptor beta chain originates from a study of cytomegalovirus exposure and HLA in healthy donors. Findings of the study overall: Sequencing likely produced, as an artifact, a cluster of highly shared sequence variants.

Deletions cut 10 bases from V and 0 bases from J, with 20 bases between. This CDR3 is built from 16 residues. Germline CDR1 is SNHLY and CDR2 is FYNNEI. Amplification used 60 Vbeta primers and 13 Jbeta primers. TCRdb's copy holds only in-frame clones and misses some; the assay was immunoSEQ multiplex PCR. The sample holds 150,000 to 200,000 clones, around 85% seen once. Concerning this clone itself: The antigen is undetermined.

The TCR comes from a human donor in good health. The chain uses TRBV2 and TRBJ2-3; tentatively, D is TRBD2 (5 bases). Sequenced sample: PBMCs. DNA of the CDR3: TGTGCCATTTCCCTGACCGGGGAGACTAGCACAGATACGCAGTATTTT. This codes for CAISLTGETSTDTQYF.